The 20 T cell receptor beta chains in this list originate from one sample, sequenced in a study of Graves' ophthalmopathy and Graves' hyperthyroidism. Transcripts of RNA were the source for amplifying TCR beta CDR3 regions. An opening RT-PCR round employed HTBI primers and preceded a second-round multiplex PCR. TCRdb processed the multiplex PCR reads anew with MiXCR; each CDR3 protein has one entry. The sample has 350,000 to 400,000 distinct CDR3 sequences, 15% to 20% seen once; the top ten hold 1.6%. Input material: peripheral blood. The receptors derive from a woman younger than 35 with Graves' ophthalmopathy.

In its sample, this clonotype was seen many times. The chain employs TRBV7-3 and TRBJ1-1, with no clear D. This CDR3 is 13 amino acids long. Trimming removed 3 bases at V and 4 bases at J, with 9 bases between. Per germline, CDR1 SGHTA and CDR2 FQGTGA. The CDR3 is CASSFEVATEAFF. For the CDR3, the DNA is TGTGCCAGCAGCTTCGAGGTCGCCACTGAAGCTTTCTTT. Full variable domain (rest looked up from reference TRBV7-3 and TRBJ1-1): GAGVSQTPSNKVTEKGKYVELRCDPISGHTALYWYRQSLGQGPEFLIYFQGTGAADDSGLPNDRFFAVRPEGSVSTLKIQRTERGDSAVYLCASSFEVATEAFFGQGTRLTVV.

This clonotype came up many times. The V and J genes are TRBV29-1 and TRBJ2-7; 9 nucleotides align to TRBD2. The CDR3 runs to 12 residues. J was trimmed by 4 bases and V by 7 bases; bases with no gene match: 5. Per the germline V gene, CDR1 is SQVTM and CDR2 is ANQGSEA. This CDR3 reads CSASGVPYEQYF. The CDR3 bases are TGCAGCGCTAGCGGGGTACCGTACGAGCAGTACTTC.

The sample holds many counts of this clonotype. This chain uses TRBV30 with TRBJ2-2; D ambiguous. This CDR3 contains 13 residues. Germline V gene data show CDR1 as GTSNPN and CDR2 as SVGIG (reference sequence). V was trimmed by 4 bases and J by 2 bases, leaving 8 bases between them. This CDR3 is CAWNVLNTGELFF. The CDR3 DNA reads as TGTGCCTGGAACGTCCTCAACACCGGGGAGCTGTTTTTT.

This clonotype was observed at least ten times. This rearrangement joins TRBV4-1 to TRBJ1-5; D unclear. The CDR3 is 14 residues long. Trimming pared 1 base from V and 3 bases from J, leaving 7 bases between. Germline-derived CDR1 and CDR2 are MGHRA and YSYEKL. The CDR3 is CASSQVGYNQPQHF. The CDR3 bases are TGCGCCAGCAGCCAAGTCGGGTACAATCAGCCCCAGCATTTT.

This clonotype was counted ten times or more. The CDR3, as DNA: TGTGCCAGCAGCCCCCGTATAGCCTCCGGGTATGGCTACACCTTC. As protein: CASSPRIASGYGYTF. The chain recombines TRBV7-2 with TRBJ1-2; no firm D call. Germline V CDR1 and CDR2: SGHTA, FQGNSA. The V end was cut by 5 bases, the J end by 5 bases, with 18 bases between. This CDR3 has 15 amino acids.

The V call is TRBV6-2 or TRBV6-3, the J call TRBJ2-7; a possible D gene is TRBD1 (7 bases). Germline values: CDR1 MNHEY, CDR2 SVGEGT. V shed 6 bases and J shed 5 bases, with 14 bases lying between them. The CDR3 spans 13 residues. The CDR3 is CASRRDRLDEQYF. The CDR3 DNA follows: TGTGCCAGCAGGCGGGACAGACTCGACGAGCAGTACTTC.

This clonotype has at least ten counts. This chain uses TRBV4-3 with TRBJ2-7; 9 nucleotides match TRBD1. CDR3 length equals 16 residues. The trim removed 0 bases at V and 5 bases at J, leaving 8 bases unmatched. Looked up from germline, CDR1 is LGHNA and CDR2 is YSLEER. CDR3 coding DNA: TGCGCCAGCAGCCAAGATGGGGGGACAGGGACCAACGAGCAGTACTTC. This sequence encodes CASSQDGGTGTNEQYF.

Concerning this clonotype itself: A much more abundant neighbour one base away suggests this may be a read error. The chain couples TRBV18 to TRBJ1-1; D unclear. CDR3 size: 16 residues. CDR1 is KGHSH and CDR2 is LQKENI in the germline V gene. Between the trimmed V and J ends, which lost 5 bases and 1 base, there was a span of 17 bases. The CDR3 protein is CASSTLKTFPNTEAFF. CDR3 bases: TGTGCCAGCTCAACCCTTAAGACATTCCCGAACACTGAAGCTTTCTTT.

J is TRBJ2-7 and V is TRBV4-2; weak D call: TRBD2 (8 bases). This CDR3 is 17 amino acids long. CDR1 and CDR2 (germline): LGHNA, YNFKEQ. V lost 3 bases and J lost 7, with 25 bases in between. This CDR3 is CASSQRGLGSGSSEQYF. The CDR3 DNA reads as TGTGCCAGCAGCCAGAGGGGGCTGGGGAGCGGGAGTTCAGAGCAGTACTTC.

Ten or more counts support this clonotype. The rearrangement joins TRBV7-8 to TRBJ1-2; 7 nucleotides agree with TRBD1. Trimming took 3 bases from V and 8 from J; bases not matched to a gene: 9. Looked up from germline, CDR1 is SGHVS and CDR2 is FQNEAQ. CDR3 length equals 14 residues. The DNA of the CDR3 is TGTGCCAGCAGCTTGGGACAGCTGAACCGAGGCTACACCTTC. Translation gives CASSLGQLNRGYTF.

This clonotype was recorded at least ten times. The chain combines TRBV6-2 or TRBV6-3 with TRBJ1-2; TRBD1 matches at 9 bases. Germline values: CDR1 MNHEY, CDR2 SVGEGT. V lost 8 bases to trimming and J lost 6 bases; unmatched junction nucleotides: 16. The CDR3 is 16 amino acids. The CDR3 DNA sequence: TGTGCCAGCCAAAATCCCCGGACAGGGGCGGCCGATGGCTACACCTTC. It yields the protein CASQNPRTGAADGYTF.

At least ten counts were recorded for this clonotype. J is TRBJ2-5 and V is TRBV6-1; TRBD1 or TRBD2 may be the D gene (8 bases each). CDR1 and CDR2 from the germline V gene are MNHNS and SASEGT. This CDR3 is built from 13 residues. V dropped 11 bases and J dropped 5 bases, with 18 bases sitting between them. The CDR3 region has the DNA TGTGCCGTCAGCGGGGGACAGGTGGAGACCCAGTACTTC. It encodes CAVSGGQVETQYF.

This clonotype was recorded at least ten times. The rearrangement joins TRBV6-5 to TRBJ2-7; D ambiguous. The CDR3 has 16 residues. In germline, CDR1 is MNHEY, CDR2 SVGAGI. V was trimmed by 0 bases and J by 2 bases, leaving 14 bases between them. The CDR3 nucleotides read TGTGCCAGCAGTTACTCTCTTGATGACGCTACCTACGAGCAGTACTTC. Translated, it gives CASSYSLDDATYEQYF.

This clonotype has a count of ten or more. The chain couples TRBV6-1 to TRBJ1-5, with no clear D. Germline values: CDR1 MNHNS, CDR2 SASEGT. V shed 2 bases and J shed 0 bases, with 11 bases lying between them. CDR3 size: 16 residues. CDR3 DNA: TGTGCCAGCAGTGAAATTGGACTTTATAGCAATCAGCCCCAGCATTTT. It codes for CASSEIGLYSNQPQHF.

The chain uses TRBV6-1 and TRBJ1-2; D gene uncertain. The V gene lost 0 bases and the J gene lost 0 bases, with 8 bases spanning the gap. The CDR3 consists of 15 residues. Germline CDR1 reads MNHNS; CDR2 reads SASEGT. CDR3 in DNA: TGTGCCAGCAGTGAAGCGCTGGGGTCTAACTATGGCTACACCTTC. It codes for CASSEALGSNYGYTF.

This clonotype was found a few times. V and J are TRBV4-1 and TRBJ1-3; TRBD1 agrees at 8 bases. This CDR3 has 15 amino acids. In germline, CDR1 is MGHRA, CDR2 YSYEKL. Trimming cost V 1 base and J 4 bases; bases outside gene matches: 3. CDR3 protein: CASSQVGDRGNTIYF. CDR3 DNA: TGCGCCAGCAGCCAAGTAGGGGACAGGGGAAACACCATATATTTT.

J is TRBJ2-5 and V is TRBV7-3, with 7 positions matching TRBD2. The CDR3 runs 15 residues. With V trimmed by 5 bases and J by 5 bases, 11 bases remained unmatched. CDR1 and CDR2 from the germline V gene are SGHTA and FQGTGA. CDR3 sequence: CASSPKGSGMETQYF. CDR3 sequence (DNA): TGTGCCAGCAGCCCGAAGGGGAGCGGGATGGAGACCCAGTACTTC. Full variable domain (remainder filled in from reference TRBV7-3 and TRBJ2-5): GAGVSQTPSNKVTEKGKYVELRCDPISGHTALYWYRQSLGQGPEFLIYFQGTGAADDSGLPNDRFFAVRPEGSVSTLKIQRTERGDSAVYLCASSPKGSGMETQYFGPGTRLLVL.

This clonotype was counted ten times or more. The chain joins TRBV3-1 to TRBJ2-5; D is unclear. There are 13 residues in the CDR3. Trimming shortened V by 0 bases and J by 5 bases, and 7 bases separated the two germline ends. CDR1 is LGHDT, CDR2 YNNKEL, per germline (reference sequence). The CDR3 sequence is CASSQDHSETQYF. Written as DNA, the CDR3 is TGTGCCAGCAGCCAAGATCATAGCGAGACCCAGTACTTC.

This clonotype was picked up a small number of times. This chain connects TRBV5-6 to TRBJ2-7; 8 bases are shared with TRBD1. This CDR3 has 16 amino acids. After removal of 6 bases from V and 2 bases from J, the junction contained 13 bases not matched to a gene. CDR1 and CDR2 (germline): SGHDT, YYEEEE. As DNA, the CDR3 is TGTGCCAGCACCTCAGGCACAGGACAGGGACCCTACGAGCAGTACTTC. The encoded protein is CASTSGTGQGPYEQYF.

This clonotype has at least ten counts. The chain carries TRBV2 and TRBJ2-4, with D perhaps matching TRBD1 (6 bases). Trimming removed 6 bases from V and 1 base from J, with 19 bases in between. The CDR3 contains 17 residues. Germline loops: CDR1 SNHLY, CDR2 FYNNEI. The CDR3 DNA sequence: TGTGCCAGCAGGGACAGTAGTTTGGTGGGGGCCAAAAACATTCAGTACTTC. Translating gives CASRDSSLVGAKNIQYF.